This TCR beta chain was recorded in a study of T-cell reconstitution after alpha-beta-depleted transplantation in children. Preparation of the TCRbeta library was carried out with unique molecular identifiers. TCRdb reanalysed the PCR reads using MiXCR and keeps one entry per CDR3 protein. This sample yields roughly 420,000 distinct CDR3 sequences, of which 16% are seen a single time; 25% to 30% belongs to the top ten. V was shortened by 7 bases and J by 0 bases, with 9 bases between the two germline ends. The CDR3 has 14 amino acids. Sequences were derived from PBMCs, mostly from graft donor cells, sampled 360 days after TCRalphabeta/CD19-depleted stem cell transplant. This clonotype was sampled from a boy in the first two years of life who had a stem cell transplant for Wiskott-Aldrich syndrome, so the T cells may come from the graft donor. This chain uses TRBV12-3 or TRBV12-4 with TRBJ2-2; D unresolved. CDR3 protein: CASTPRTNTGELFF. The CDR3 DNA is TGTGCCAGCACCCCTCGGACGAACACCGGGGAGCTGTTTTTT.